The 18 T cell receptor beta chains in this list originate from one sample, sequenced in a study of identifying expanded T cells in peripheral blood. TCRdb keeps only in-frame clones here, not all; method: immunoSEQ multiplex PCR. This table has about 90,000 clones, approximately 83% appearing once. The sequencing input was blood. These receptor sequences come from a person aged 18 to 75 in good health.

The chain links TRBV7-9 to TRBJ1-5; D is unresolved. From germline, CDR1 is SEHNR and CDR2 FQNEAQ (reference sequence). CDR3 length: 15 amino acids. V was trimmed by 3 bases and J by 1 base, leaving 10 bases between them. In nucleotides, the CDR3 is TGTGCCAGCAGCTTGGGTCAGACCAGCAATCAGCCCCAGCATTTT. Protein product: CASSLGQTSNQPQHF.

This sequence joins TRBV27 and TRBJ1-5; no clear D gene. In germline, CDR1 is MNHEY, CDR2 SMNVEV (reference sequence). This CDR3 is 15 amino acids long. The CDR3 sequence: CVVQSRFNSNQPQHF. The CDR3 nucleotides are TGTGTAGTGCAGTCGCGCTTCAATAGCAATCAGCCCCAGCATTTT.

V gene TRBV9 combines with J gene TRBJ1-1; tentatively, D is TRBD1 (5 bases). CDR3 length equals 14 residues. Trimming removed 3 bases from V and 7 bases from J, with 16 bases in between. The germline V gene encodes CDR1 SGDLS and CDR2 YYNGEE. The CDR3 sequence: CASSAYETAIEAFF. As DNA, the CDR3 is TGTGCCAGCAGCGCTTATGAGACAGCAATTGAAGCTTTCTTT.

This CDR3 is CASRLLGQKNTEAFF. Here the CDR3 DNA reads TGTGCCAGCAGGCTACTTGGACAGAAGAACACTGAAGCTTTCTTT. V is TRBV6-5 and J is TRBJ1-1; TRBD1 might be the D (6 bases). Germline V gene data show CDR1 as MNHEY and CDR2 as SVGAGI. Trimming removed 6 bases from V and 1 base from J, with 15 bases in between. There are 15 residues in the CDR3.

The rearrangement uses TRBV29-1 and TRBJ2-7, with D possibly being TRBD1 (7 bases). Between the trimmed V and J ends, which lost 6 bases and 5 bases, there was a span of 11 bases. The CDR3 sequence is 11 residues long. Germline V gene lookup returns CDR1 SQVTM and CDR2 ANQGSEA. In DNA form, the CDR3 reads TGCAGCGTGGGCAGGGGGGACGAGCAGTACTTC. Residues: CSVGRGDEQYF.

The chain carries TRBV18 and TRBJ1-2; D unclear. Trimming cost V 2 bases and J 8 bases, with 18 bases left between them. Germline-derived CDR1 and CDR2 are KGHSH and LQKENI. The CDR3 runs 15 residues. For the CDR3, the DNA is TGTGCCAGCTCACCAGGCCGCGTGAGGGTCAGCGGCTACACCTTC. The encoded protein is CASSPGRVRVSGYTF.

The rearrangement uses TRBV6-5 and TRBJ1-3; no reliable D call. V dropped 2 bases and J dropped 2 bases, with 10 bases sitting between them. The CDR3 loop spans 15 amino acids. CDR1 MNHEY and CDR2 SVGAGI come from the germline V gene. This CDR3 reads CASSYPGDPGNTIYF. The DNA of the CDR3 is TGTGCCAGCAGTTACCCCGGCGACCCTGGAAACACCATATATTTT.

The chain employs TRBV19 and TRBJ1-1, with D tentatively TRBD1 (5 bases). The CDR3 has 18 amino acids. V gave up 10 bases and J gave up 4 bases, with 31 bases separating them. Germline CDR1 and CDR2: LNHDA and SQIVND (reference sequence). The CDR3 reads CATTLDKGHSQVRTEAFF. DNA of the CDR3: TGTGCCACCACTCTAGATAAAGGACACTCCCAAGTGCGCACTGAAGCTTTCTTT.

The chain couples TRBV19 to TRBJ1-5, with a tentative D call TRBD1 (6 bases). V lost 4 bases and J lost 4, with 11 bases in between. In germline, CDR1 is LNHDA, CDR2 SQIVND (reference sequence). This CDR3 is built from 14 residues. CDR3: CASSTGQFNQPQHF. The CDR3 DNA is TGTGCCAGTAGTACAGGACAGTTTAATCAGCCCCAGCATTTT.

This chain connects TRBV11-2 to TRBJ1-1; D might be TRBD1 (5 bases). The V end was cut by 2 bases, the J end by 5 bases, with 15 bases between. Germline V gives CDR1 SGHAT, CDR2 FQNNGV. The length of the CDR3 is 15 residues. The CDR3 spells CASSLSIATGTEAFF. CDR3 coding DNA: TGTGCCAGCAGCTTATCCATCGCCACAGGAACTGAAGCTTTCTTT.

V usage is TRBV27 and J usage is TRBJ1-3; D not certain. CDR1 and CDR2 (germline): MNHEY, SMNVEV (reference sequence). Trimming stripped 6 bases from V and 0 bases from J, with 9 bases between. The CDR3 loop spans 14 amino acids. The CDR3 DNA is TGTGCCAGCAGAAGAGTCTCCTCTGGAAACACCATATATTTT. Translation gives CASRRVSSGNTIYF.

V usage is TRBV7-2 and J usage is TRBJ1-5; D is unclear. The germline V gene has CDR1 SGHTA and CDR2 FQGNSA. V was cut by 2 bases and J by 2 bases, with 4 bases left in between. The CDR3 has 13 amino acids. Here the CDR3 DNA reads TGTGCCAGCAGCTTACAGGGCAATCAGCCCCAGCATTTT. Translated, it gives CASSLQGNQPQHF.

V and J are TRBV2 and TRBJ1-1; weak D call: TRBD1 (5 bases). Germline loops: CDR1 SNHLY, CDR2 FYNNEI. The length of the CDR3 is 12 residues. The ends were cut back, 4 bases at V and 8 bases at J, with 11 bases in the middle. The CDR3 loop reads CASSGITGEAFF. The CDR3 DNA sequence: TGTGCCAGCAGTGGAATAACAGGAGAAGCTTTCTTT.

The gene calls are TRBV7-9 and TRBJ2-5; a possible D gene is TRBD1 (5 bases). This CDR3 region has 18 residues. Trimming took off 1 base at V and 1 base at J, with 19 bases between the two ends. CDR1 is SEHNR, CDR2 FQNEAQ, per germline (reference sequence). CDR3 in amino acids: CASSLVGGEWGSQETQYF. CDR3 DNA sequence: TGTGCCAGCAGCTTAGTAGGTGGGGAATGGGGCAGCCAAGAGACCCAGTACTTC.

The chain uses TRBV9 and TRBJ2-1; D is uncertain. CDR3 length: 17 amino acids. Germline CDR1 and CDR2: SGDLS and YYNGEE. Trimming pared 1 base from V and 2 bases from J, leaving 16 bases between. CDR3 DNA sequence: TGTGCCAGCAGCGTACGGTCTGAATTGACCCCCTACAATGAGCAGTTCTTC. Translated: CASSVRSELTPYNEQFF.

This chain connects TRBV12-5 to TRBJ2-2; D remains ambiguous. The CDR3 loop spans 14 amino acids. V was trimmed by 2 bases and J by 3 bases, leaving 7 bases between them. In germline, CDR1 is LGHNT, CDR2 FRNRAP. The CDR3 here is CASGLNSDTGELFF. In DNA form, the CDR3 reads TGTGCTAGTGGTTTGAACAGCGACACCGGGGAGCTGTTTTTT.

The CDR3 is CASSDNRGNQPQHF. CDR3 in DNA: TGTGCCAGCAGTGATAACAGGGGCAATCAGCCCCAGCATTTT. This chain links TRBV2 with TRBJ1-5; a possible D gene is TRBD1 (6 bases). Germline values: CDR1 SNHLY, CDR2 FYNNEI. CDR3 length equals 14 residues. V gave up 3 bases and J gave up 2 bases, with 8 bases separating them.

The J gene is TRBJ1-6, the V gene TRBV7-8; 8 bases fit TRBD1. V shed 6 bases, J shed 11 bases, and the junction held 9 bases outside the gene matches. Germline assignment: CDR1 SGHVS and CDR2 FQNEAQ. The CDR3 is 14 amino acids. CDR3 in amino acids: CASSSDRGGTPLHF. DNA of the CDR3: TGTGCCAGCAGTAGTGACAGGGGTGGGACACCCCTCCACTTT.